This T cell receptor (beta chain) was obtained from a study of shared clonotypes between healthy human individuals. Study observations and caveats: Non-shared clonotypes had lower generation probabilities than clonotypes shared by all four sorted-subset donors.

Generated by immunoSEQ multiplex PCR, the TCRdb table keeps only in-frame clones and is missing some. The table lists some 2,000,000 clones, more than 90% of them singletons, with roughly 0.13% in the top ten. On this clone: Its specificity is not known. The same CDR3 arises from other DNA sequences in this sample as well.

V shed 5 bases, J shed 5 bases, and the junction held 5 bases outside the gene matches. CDR3 length equals 13 residues. The germline V gene encodes CDR1 GTSNPN and CDR2 SVGIG (reference sequence). The chain carries TRBV30 and TRBJ1-4, with TRBD1 matching 7 bases. Sequenced sample: naive CD4+ T cells sorted from blood. The subset here: CD45RA+ positively selected. The source of this sequence is a man in his late teens or twenties in good health. CDR3: CAWQGQPNEKLFF. The DNA for the CDR3 is TGTGCCTGGCAGGGACAGCCAAATGAAAAACTGTTTTTT.